Below, one T cell receptor beta chain is given with its context. This clonotype was seen many times. There is no known antigen for this receptor. Qualities for individual bases were not recorded, and no much larger clone is one base off. The germline V gene (reference sequence) gives CDR1 as SEHNR and CDR2 as FQNEAQ. The CDR3 runs 13 amino acids, cysteine and phenylalanine included. The DNA shown is the 39-base CDR3, in frame from base 1. Between the V and J ends, shortened by 4 bases and 7 bases respectively, the junction contains 10 bases. Interpreted using the paper, the treatment or condition label stands for: live attenuated yellow fever vaccine strain. A standard Ficoll-Paque protocol was used to isolate PBMCs from peripheral blood. CD4 and CD8 T-cell fractions were isolated with Dynabeads CD4 and CD8 positive selection kits. RNA was extracted with TriZol from bulk PBMCs, CD4 and CD8 fractions, and dextramer-positive and dextramer-negative fractions.

The sequencer listed for this sample is Illumina NovaSeq 6000. TCR cDNA was synthesized by 5'RACE template switching, which introduced a universal primer site and unique molecular identifiers. Priming of cDNA synthesis was performed from both the TCR alpha and TCR beta constant segments. Libraries were amplified in two PCR steps, with sample barcodes and sequencing adapters added in the second step. Sequencing of the libraries was done on either Illumina HiSeq 2500 (2x100 bp) or NovaSeq (2x150 bp). The original pipeline was this. Reads were demultiplexed and collapsed into UMI consensus sequences with MIGEC, and V(D)J alignment was performed with MiXCR. Using edgeR on replicate PBMC samples, clonotypes were called vaccine-responding if FDR was below 0.01 and the log2 fold change was above 5 up to day 15. Each bulk clonotype received a CD4 or CD8 identity based on whether the sequenced CD4 or CD8 repertoire contained that clonotype at higher abundance. TCRdb cleaned the public reads at Q25 with fastp, built clones with MiXCR and kept in-frame beta chains. Rows with one shared CDR3 protein collapse into an entry with the most common genes and DNA. In this record, the V and J calls reflect TCRdb's handling and not the investigators' own analysis. Present in this sample are just over 250,000 distinct CDR3 sequences, over 4.5% of which were seen just once. The ten largest clones add up to around 3.3% of the sample.

This entry belongs to a study of T cells after yellow fever vaccination (dated by TCRdb to about 2019). About the study as a whole: The SMART-Seq v4 Ultra Low Input RNA kit was used to prepare libraries from fractions with low cell numbers. To follow T-cell clones before and after primary and booster YFV17D yellow fever vaccination, bulk TCR alpha and beta repertoires were sequenced over time. The cohort comprised two healthy male donors, one aged 18 to 30 and one aged 30 to 40 years. Blood was collected at multiple timepoints before and after primary and secondary immunization, and bulk PBMC replicates and cell subsets were isolated.

The full study reports these points: Because abundant contaminating clonotypes from the bulk population could be contained in FACS-sorted repertoires, computational filtering was required. The study included only a couple of donors, which limits how far the findings can be generalized. The secondary T-cell response was weaker than the primary response but faster, peaking on day 5 instead of day 15. A small fraction of clonotypes showed up in both the CD4 and CD8 compartments, probably as a result of convergent recombination. Most clones expanded after primary vaccination (approximately 95% of CD4 and roughly 88% of CD8) were re-detected after the booster, suggesting that broad memory maintenance occurred.

The sample in question was CD4+ T cells sorted from PBMCs, obtained on the day of the yellow fever booster vaccination. This receptor was identified in a man between 18 and 35 years old who received the YFV17D yellow fever vaccine. The rearrangement joined TRBV7-9 to TRBJ1-4; TRBD1 could be the D gene, as 5 bases match. The CDR3 region reads CASSSSGSEKLFF. The DNA is as follows: TGTGCCAGCAGCTCCTCAGGGAGTGAAAAACTGTTTTTT.